The 23 T cell receptor beta chains reported below all come from one sample, sequenced in a study of metastatic and nonmetastatic thyroid tumors. TCRdb redid the clone calls on the PCR reads using MiXCR. The sample has 42,000 or so clones, around 18% seen once. Patients were all untreated before their thyroid surgery. The sequencing input was tumor tissue. The receptors come from a female donor with papillary thyroid cancer or a benign thyroid nodule (not recorded which). Some clones in this sample may be carry-over from other donors' samples.

V and J are TRBV19 and TRBJ2-7, with 8 bases aligning to TRBD2. The trim removed 4 bases at V and 2 bases at J, leaving 13 bases unmatched. This CDR3 has 17 amino acids. CDR1 is LNHDA and CDR2 is SQIVND in the germline V gene (reference sequence). The DNA of the CDR3 is TGTGCCAGTAGTAAGGAACACACTAGCGGAGCAACCTACGAGCAGTACTTC. Translating gives CASSKEHTSGATYEQYF.

This clone was counted ten times or more. V is TRBV18 and J is TRBJ2-2, with TRBD1 identical over 8 bases. CDR1 is KGHSH and CDR2 is LQKENI in the germline V gene. The CDR3 sequence is 14 residues long. The V and J ends lost 5 bases and 5 bases, in that order; junction bases with no gene match: 4. CDR3 DNA: TGTGCCAGCTCAACAGGACAGGGAACCGGGGAGCTGTTTTTT. Translating gives CASSTGQGTGELFF.

This clone was seen many times. The chain combines TRBV10-3 with TRBJ2-3; no firm D call. CDR1 is ENHRY and CDR2 is SYGVKD in the germline V gene. Trimming stripped 5 bases from V and 4 bases from J, with 7 bases between. The length of the CDR3 is 12 residues. The CDR3 region is CAISKGSDTQYF. DNA for the CDR3: TGTGCCATCAGTAAGGGTTCAGATACGCAGTATTTT.

This clone was counted only a few times. This CDR3 is also generated by other DNA sequences in the sample. CDR3 DNA: TGTGCCAGCAGTTTGCAGGGGGCTGGTAGGGAGACCCAGTACTTC. Amino acids: CASSLQGAGRETQYF. The chain carries TRBV28 and TRBJ2-5; TRBD1 agrees at 8 bases. The junction had 8 bases not matched to a gene; V was cut back by 3 bases and J by 5 bases. Germline V gene lookup returns CDR1 MDHEN and CDR2 SYDVKM. This CDR3 has 15 amino acids. Supplemented by reference TRBV28 and TRBJ2-5, the full variable domain reads DVKVTQSSRYLVKRTGEKVFLECVQDMDHENMFWYRQDPGLGLRLIYFSYDVKMKEKGDIPEGYSVSREKKERFSLILESASTNQTSMYLCASSLQGAGRETQYFGPGTRLLVL.

Within the sample, this clone is medium-sized. The V call is TRBV4-3, the J call TRBJ2-7, with TRBD1 matching over 8 bases. Germline lookup yields CDR1 LGHNA and CDR2 YSLEER. J was trimmed by 2 bases and V by 1 base; bases with no gene match: 4. This CDR3 spans 15 amino acids. The CDR3 region is CASSQGTGGAYEQYF. CDR3 in DNA: TGCGCCAGCAGCCAAGGAACAGGGGGTGCCTACGAGCAGTACTTC.

This clone was detected ten times or more. The chain joins TRBV9 to TRBJ2-7; the D gene is possibly TRBD2 (6 bases). V lost 3 bases to trimming and J lost 4 bases, with 23 bases between them. The CDR3 extends over 17 amino acids. The germline CDR1 and CDR2 sequences are SGDLS and YYNGEE. CDR3 bases: TGTGCCAGCAGCGCTCCCCGTGGTTCGGGGGATGAGTACGAGCAGTACTTC. Its translation is CASSAPRGSGDEYEQYF. Using reference TRBV9 and TRBJ2-7 for the parts outside the CDR3, the full variable domain is DSGVTQTPKHLITATGQRVTLRCSPRSGDLSVYWYQQSLDQGLQFLIQYYNGEERAKGNILERFSAQQFPDLHSELNLSSLELGDSALYFCASSAPRGSGDEYEQYFGPGTRLTVT.

This clone was seen repeatedly, ten times or more. The genes are TRBV6-1 and TRBJ1-2, with 8 bases that match TRBD1. V shed 2 bases and J 4 bases; nucleotides not matched to a gene: 3. CDR3 length: 14 amino acids. Germline V lookup: CDR1 MNHNS, CDR2 SASEGT. The CDR3 DNA reads TGTGCCAGCAGTGAAACGGACAGGGTCTATGGCTACACCTTC. Amino acid sequence: CASSETDRVYGYTF.

This clone was detected many times. The V call is TRBV6-4, the J call TRBJ2-1; 9 bases align to TRBD2. After removal of 4 bases from V and 7 bases from J, the junction contained 8 bases not matched to a gene. Germline lookup yields CDR1 MRHNA and CDR2 SNTAGT. The length of the CDR3 is 15 residues. This chain's CDR3 is CASSVLAGSVNEQFF. CDR3 DNA: TGTGCCAGCAGTGTTCTAGCGGGGTCGGTGAATGAGCAGTTCTTC.

This clone has only a few counts. Just one base apart from a much larger clone, this may be a read error. CDR3 in amino acids: CASSRTGDGYTF. The CDR3 DNA reads TGCGCCAGCAGCCGGACAGGGGATGGCTACACCTTC. The chain employs TRBV4-1 and TRBJ1-2; 9 nucleotides line up with TRBD1. The germline CDR1 and CDR2 sequences are MGHRA and YSYEKL. The CDR3 loop spans 12 amino acids. The V gene end was trimmed by 4 bases and the J gene end by 6 bases; junction bases not matched to a gene: 0.

Ten or more counts support this clone. The rearrangement links TRBV20-1 to TRBJ2-1; D might be TRBD2 (6 bases). Trimming cost V 2 bases and J 7 bases, with 21 bases left between them. This CDR3 comprises 16 residues. The germline CDR1 and CDR2 sequences are DFQATT and SNEGSKA (reference sequence). The CDR3 sequence is CSARPTSLSRGNEQFF. CDR3 DNA sequence: TGCAGTGCTAGACCGACTAGTCTATCTCGAGGGAATGAGCAGTTCTTC.

This clone is medium-sized by share. The chain uses TRBV2 and TRBJ1-6, with 9 bases lining up with TRBD1. J gave up 11 bases and V 5 bases, and 7 bases lay outside the gene matches. Per the germline V gene, CDR1 is SNHLY and CDR2 is FYNNEI. The CDR3 length is 14 residues. The CDR3 loop is CASSTGTGSAPLHF. CDR3 coding DNA: TGTGCCAGCAGTACCGGGACAGGGAGTGCACCCCTCCACTTT.

This clone occurred many times. A much larger clone differs from this one at a single base, so this may be a read error. This specimen includes other DNA sequences encoding the same CDR3. The chain uses TRBV24-1 and TRBJ2-3; TRBD2 matches 11 bases. The CDR3 loop spans 16 amino acids. After removal of 4 bases from V and 2 bases from J, the junction contained 4 bases not matched to a gene. Germline V gives CDR1 KGHDR, CDR2 SFDVKD. The CDR3 protein is CATSDALAGVTDTQYF. The CDR3 DNA reads TGTGCCACCAGTGACGCACTAGCGGGGGTCACAGATACGCAGTATTTT.

This clone was seen at least ten times. The rearrangement uses TRBV20-1 and TRBJ2-1; possible D gene TRBD1, 5 bases. The V gene's germline CDR1 is DFQATT and CDR2 SNEGSKA (reference sequence). The CDR3 runs 14 residues. CDR3 residues: CSAPTVLVYNEQFF. CDR3 DNA sequence: TGCAGCGCCCCGACAGTGTTGGTCTACAATGAGCAGTTCTTC.

In this sample, this clone turned up many times. The chain employs TRBV19 and TRBJ2-1; D is possibly TRBD1 or TRBD2 (5 bases each). Germline V gene sequence: CDR1 LNHDA, CDR2 SQIVND (reference sequence). The CDR3 contains 12 residues. Trimming removed 7 bases from V and 15 bases from J, with 19 bases in between. The CDR3 DNA is TGTGCCAGTAAGGGGACCCCTCTCGTATGGTTCTTC. Protein: CASKGTPLVWFF.

V is TRBV6-1 and J is TRBJ2-7; D gene uncertain. The germline CDR1 and CDR2 sequences are MNHNS and SASEGT. This CDR3 is built from 13 residues. V was shortened by 7 bases and J by 2 bases, with 12 bases between the two germline ends. CDR3 amino acids: CASNPWQTYEQYF. CDR3 coding DNA: TGTGCCAGCAATCCATGGCAGACCTACGAGCAGTACTTC.

This clone came up a few times. This clone may be a read error of a much larger clone one base away. The sample carries other DNA sequences with the same CDR3. The CDR3 DNA reads as TGTGCCAGTTACTCGGGTAGGCTTAGGACCGGTGAGCTGTTTTTT. Its translation: CASYSGRLRTGELFF. The V call is TRBV12-3 or TRBV12-4, the J call TRBJ2-2; no clear D gene. CDR3 length equals 15 residues.

The chain recombines TRBV3-1 with TRBJ1-5; D is possibly TRBD1 (6 bases). The CDR3 runs to 16 residues. V lost 0 bases to trimming and J lost 7 bases, with 16 bases between them. Germline V CDR1 and CDR2: LGHDT, YNNKEL (reference sequence). The CDR3 DNA reads TGTGCCAGCAGCCAAGATTTTGGCAGGGGAGGCCAGCCCCAGCATTTT. As protein: CASSQDFGRGGQPQHF.

The CDR3 loop reads CASSLRLCSGNTIYF. CDR3 coding DNA: TGTGCCAGCAGCTTACGCCTGTGCTCTGGAAACACCATATATTTT. This sequence joins TRBV7-3 and TRBJ1-3; no firm D call. Germline loops: CDR1 SGHTA, CDR2 FQGTGA. CDR3 length: 15 residues. Between the trimmed V and J ends, which lost 2 bases and 0 bases, there was a span of 8 bases.

This clone appeared many times. V gene TRBV12-3 or TRBV12-4 combines with J gene TRBJ2-7, with D perhaps TRBD1 (6 bases). V dropped 5 bases and J dropped 0 bases, with 17 bases sitting between them. The CDR3 runs 16 residues. CDR3 DNA: TGTGCCAGCAGTCTTAGCCGACAGGCGAGCTCCTACGAGCAGTACTTC. This translates into CASSLSRQASSYEQYF.

This clone appeared a few times. The rearrangement uses TRBV6-5 and TRBJ2-5; D gene unclear. The germline CDR1 and CDR2 sequences are MNHEY and SVGAGI. There are 15 residues in the CDR3. Trimming took off 1 base at V and 2 bases at J, with 11 bases between the two ends. DNA of the CDR3: TGTGCCAGCAGTTACTGGCCATGGTGGCAAGAGACCCAGTACTTC. The encoded protein is CASSYWPWWQETQYF.

This clone was observed at least ten times. The chain recombines TRBV6-5 with TRBJ1-4; D remains unclear. The germline V gene encodes CDR1 MNHEY and CDR2 SVGAGI. The germline V and J ends were trimmed by 0 bases and 7 bases, with 12 bases remaining between them. This CDR3 contains 15 residues. The CDR3 reads CASSYSITAPEKLFF. CDR3 nucleotides: TGTGCCAGCAGTTACTCGATTACGGCTCCTGAAAAACTGTTTTTT.

Here the CDR3 DNA reads TGCGCCAGCAGCTTAGGGGGGACGAACACTGAAGCTTTCTTT. This encodes CASSLGGTNTEAFF. The gene calls are TRBV5-1 and TRBJ1-1, with D possibly being TRBD1 (6 bases). Germline loops: CDR1 SGHRS, CDR2 YFSETQ. Trimming removed 2 bases at V and 1 base at J, with 9 bases between. The CDR3 consists of 14 residues.

Turning to this clone: A much larger clone differs by one base, so this may be a read error. The chain carries TRBV7-8 and TRBJ1-4; TRBD1 is a possible D gene (5 bases). With 6 bases removed from V and 6 bases from J, the gap between germline ends came to 11 bases. Germline-derived CDR1 and CDR2 are SGHVS and FQNEAQ. CDR3 size: 13 residues. For the CDR3, the DNA is TGTGCCAGCAGTTTTGACAGAGATGAAAAACTGTTTTTT. It specifies CASSFDRDEKLFF.